This T cell receptor (beta chain) was recovered during a study of blood T cell repertoires in COVID-19. Study summary: Samples of COVID-19 (acute and convalescent) were obtained from the United States, Italy and Spain.

TCRdb keeps only in-frame clones here, not all; method: immunoSEQ multiplex PCR. Of about 270,000 clones in the sample, around 85% were seen once. With V trimmed by 4 bases and J by 0 bases, 7 bases remained unmatched. The CDR3 has 16 amino acids. Germline V gene data show CDR1 as KGHDR and CDR2 as SFDVKD. V is TRBV24-1 and J is TRBJ1-1; 7 bases align to TRBD1. The sequence came from a woman aged 25 to 39 with COVID-19, enrolled during active disease. The sequencing sample was made of peripheral blood. CDR3: CATSDPLGQLNTEAFF. DNA of the CDR3: TGTGCCACCAGTGACCCGCTGGGACAGTTGAACACTGAAGCTTTCTTT.